This T cell receptor beta chain was observed in a study of beta chain features in type 1 diabetes. Sequencing targeted expressed TCRB transcripts, as all isolated RNA had been reverse transcribed. Each sample of naive, central memory or regulatory T cells had, on average, about 3.6 million reads. Sequencing was performed with immunoSEQ multiplex PCR; in TCRdb, only in-frame clones are kept and a portion is missing. The table lists under 350,000 clones, 24% of them singletons. This clone was seen more than once but under ten times. As yet, its antigen is unknown. Findings of the study overall: Researchers report that Type 1 diabetes patients had moderately but significantly shorter TCRB CDR3s across all four CD4+ subsets.

This CDR3 contains 14 residues. Between the trimmed V and J ends, which lost 0 bases and 2 bases, there was a span of 7 bases. Germline V gene data show CDR1 as SEHNR and CDR2 as FQNEAQ (reference sequence). What was sequenced was naive CD4+ T cells from blood. The J gene is TRBJ1-2, the V gene TRBV7-9, with unresolved D. The receptor was derived from a woman aged 25 to 45 with type 1 diabetes. The CDR3: CASSLAYRNYGYTF. The DNA for the CDR3 is TGTGCCAGCAGCTTAGCCTATCGGAACTATGGCTACACCTTC.